These 9 T cell receptor beta chains originate from one sample sequenced in a study of synovial regulatory T cells in juvenile arthritis. Generated by immunoSEQ multiplex PCR, the TCRdb table keeps only in-frame clones and is missing some. In total, the table holds about 9,600 clones. The sequenced material came from Treg cells from blood. Regarding subset: remaining (HLA-DR-negative) circulating blood Treg cells. The receptors here all came from a donor aged 2-30 years with juvenile idiopathic arthritis.

Here the CDR3 reads CASSLFGGQDSPLHF. V and J are TRBV7-9 and TRBJ1-6. This CDR3 comprises 15 residues. The nucleotide record is missing. In germline, CDR1 is SEHNR, CDR2 FQNEAQ (reference sequence).

The V call is TRBV7-2, the J call TRBJ2-1; TCRdb's D gene call, TRBD2, goes unchecked for lack of DNA. The V gene's germline CDR1 is SGHTA and CDR2 FQGNSA. CDR3 size: 16 residues. Only the protein sequence is given. Here the CDR3 reads CASSLVSGIGGTEQFF.

The V and J genes are TRBV7-9 and TRBJ1-1. The CDR3 loop spans 14 amino acids. The DNA sequence is not available. CDR1 is SEHNR, CDR2 FQNEAQ, per germline (reference sequence). CDR3 loop: CASSFIFLNTEAFF.

Considering frequency, this clone is medium-sized (0.01 to 0.1%). The genes are TRBV4-1 and TRBJ2-3. Germline V lookup: CDR1 MGHRA, CDR2 YSYEKL. CDR3 length equals 13 residues. DNA for this receptor is not on file. CDR3 in amino acids: CASSPGGTDTQYF.

V usage is TRBV6-1 and J usage is TRBJ2-4; TCRdb designates TRBD2, a call that cannot be tested without DNA. The CDR3 length is 13 residues. No DNA sequence was recorded. Germline V gives CDR1 MNHNS, CDR2 SASEGT. The CDR3 spells CASSGGRDSIQYF.

The rearrangement uses TRBV13 and TRBJ1-2. The CDR3 runs to 13 residues. The record lacks a DNA sequence. The germline CDR1 and CDR2 sequences are PRHDT and FYEKMQ (reference sequence). The CDR3 is CASSFQRNYGYTF.

The chain uses TRBV6-5 and TRBJ2-7. CDR1 is MNHEY and CDR2 is SVGAGI in the germline V gene. The CDR3 length is 12 residues. No DNA appears here. CDR3 region: CASRTRYSEQYF.

The rearrangement joins TRBV6-5 to TRBJ2-3. CDR1 and CDR2 (germline): MNHEY, SVGAGI. The CDR3 consists of 15 residues. The DNA sequence is not available. CDR3 region: CASSYSGRSTDTQYF.

The chain combines TRBV6-6 with TRBJ1-2; TCRdb's D call of TRBD1 is untestable without DNA. The CDR3 covers 14 residues. No DNA was logged. The germline gives CDR1 MNHNY, CDR2 SVGAGI (reference sequence). CDR3 sequence reads: CASSVLGQSYGYTF.